The present entry profiles one T cell receptor (beta chain) with its context. Its antigen is still unknown. Looked up from germline, CDR1 is SQVTM and CDR2 is ANQGSEA. The CDR3 loop spans 13 amino acids. V was pared by 4 bases and J by 5 bases, with 15 bases between. The sample is drawn from a study of CD8 T cells in Susac syndrome. General study points: The study's TCR sequencing and HLA analysis covered a relatively small number of individuals, and the study acknowledged this.

An input of about 0.5 to 1 ug of RNA was subjected to reverse transcription using random hexamers. TCRdb processed the immunoSEQ multiplex PCR reads anew with MiXCR; each CDR3 protein has one entry. The sample has 150,000 or so distinct CDR3 sequences; approximately 94% are singletons. Sequencing targeted TCR beta in T cells from blood (CD8+ and CD4+). Negative isolation yielded CD8+ and CD4+ T cells; FACS enriched TEMRA cells. The sample consisted of CD8+ T cells from PBMCs. The receptor was derived from a human donor with multiple sclerosis. The chain carries TRBV29-1 and TRBJ2-7; D may be TRBD1 (6 bases). For the CDR3, the DNA is TGCAGCGTTGCCCTCGGGACAACCCACGAGCAGTACTTC. It translates to CSVALGTTHEQYF.